This TCR beta chain appears in the sequencing data of a study of blood T cell repertoires in COVID-19. The overall study: T cells, B-cell-depleted T cells, or PBMCs provided the cDNA or gDNA that served as material.

Measured with immunoSEQ multiplex PCR; TCRdb has only the in-frame clones, and not every one. Of 300,000 to 400,000 clones in the sample, approximately 88% were seen once. Enrolled during active infection, Seattle patients were then followed longitudinally. Sequencing was carried out using peripheral blood. This receptor was obtained from a man aged 25 to 40 with COVID-19, enrolled during active disease.

Written as DNA, the CDR3 is TGTGCCAGCAGCGGACAGGGGTCGTATGAGCAGTTCTTC. This translates into CASSGQGSYEQFF. This chain uses TRBV7-9 with TRBJ2-1, with 9 bases fitting TRBD1. This CDR3 spans 13 amino acids. Germline trimming cut 5 bases from V and 8 bases from J; bases unmatched to any gene: 4. Germline CDR1 is SEHNR and CDR2 is FQNEAQ (reference sequence).